These 21 T cell receptor beta chains came from one sample sequenced in a study of cytomegalovirus exposure and HLA in healthy donors. The PCR used 60 Vbeta and 13 Jbeta primers. Only in-frame clones appear in the TCRdb table, and some are missing; sequencing was by immunoSEQ multiplex PCR. Its listing shows 180,000 or so clones. The sequencing sample was made of PBMCs. These receptor sequences come from a boy between 10 and 17 years old in good health and CMV-seronegative.

The gene calls are TRBV29-1 and TRBJ1-1; TRBD1 matches at 7 bases. V gave up 3 bases and J gave up 8 bases; unmatched junction bases: 0. This CDR3 contains 10 residues. In germline, CDR1 is SQVTM, CDR2 ANQGSEA. CDR3 sequence reads: CSVEDREAFF. The CDR3 DNA reads as TGCAGCGTTGAGGACAGGGAAGCTTTCTTT.

The J gene is TRBJ1-5, the V gene TRBV14; D gene unclear. From germline, CDR1 is SGHDN and CDR2 FVKESK. The V and J ends lost 4 bases and 9 bases respectively, with 10 bases between them. CDR3 length: 12 amino acids. The CDR3 nucleotides are TGTGCCAGCAGCCTGTACGAGGGGCCCCAGCATTTT. This codes for CASSLYEGPQHF.

The chain is built from TRBV5-4 and TRBJ1-1; no clear D gene. The CDR3 runs 13 residues. V was trimmed by 0 bases and J by 2 bases, leaving 5 bases between them. The germline V gene has CDR1 SGHNT and CDR2 YYREEE (reference sequence). The DNA of the CDR3 is TGTGCCAGCAGCTTGGCCCTTAACACTGAAGCTTTCTTT. It specifies CASSLALNTEAFF.

As concerns this clone: A read error may account for a junction end that differs from germline. Here the CDR3 DNA reads TGTGCCAGCAACCAACTAGCGGGGGTCAATCCCTACGAGCAGTACTTC. It codes for CASNQLAGVNPYEQYF. The rearrangement joins TRBV14 to TRBJ2-7; TRBD2 matches at 11 bases. Germline assignment: CDR1 SGHDN and CDR2 FVKESK. The length of the CDR3 is 16 residues.

The chain combines TRBV7-8 with TRBJ2-6; 9 bases map to TRBD1. Trimming took 0 bases from V and 1 from J; bases not matched to a gene: 1. This CDR3 has 17 amino acids. Germline CDR1 and CDR2: SGHVS and FQNEAQ. CDR3 in amino acids: CASSLATGGSGANVLTF. The CDR3 DNA sequence: TGTGCCAGCAGCTTAGCGACAGGGGGATCTGGGGCCAACGTCCTGACTTTC. Full variable domain (outside the CDR3, taken from reference TRBV7-8 and TRBJ2-6): GAGVSQSPRYKVAKRGQDVALRCDPISGHVSLFWYQQALGQGPEFLTYFQNEAQLDKSGLPSDRFFAERPEGSVSTLKIQRTQQEDSAVYLCASSLATGGSGANVLTFGAGSRLTVL.

This chain uses TRBV7-2 with TRBJ2-7; 10 bases are shared with TRBD1. This CDR3 is built from 15 residues. Germline CDR1 is SGHTA and CDR2 is FQGNSA. After removal of 6 bases from V and 7 bases from J, the junction contained 12 bases not matched to a gene. DNA for the CDR3: TGTGCCAGCAGAACCCCCGGGGACAGGGGACGGGAGCAGTACTTC. This translates into CASRTPGDRGREQYF.

The chain uses TRBV4-3 and TRBJ2-3; 12 bases are shared with TRBD2. CDR1 and CDR2 (germline): LGHNA, YSLEER. The CDR3 runs to 17 residues. Germline trimming cut 0 bases from V and 2 bases from J; bases unmatched to any gene: 3. For the CDR3, the DNA is TGCGCCAGCAGCCAAGACGGACTAGCGGGAACCACAGATACGCAGTATTTT. Protein: CASSQDGLAGTTDTQYF.

The genes are TRBV30 and TRBJ1-6, with 8 bases fitting TRBD1. CDR3 size: 16 residues. Germline trimming cut 4 bases from V and 4 bases from J; bases unmatched to any gene: 9. Germline CDR1 reads GTSNPN; CDR2 reads SVGIG (reference sequence). The CDR3: CAWNTQTGAYNSPLHF. The CDR3 nucleotides are TGTGCCTGGAACACACAGACAGGGGCGTATAATTCACCCCTCCACTTT.

The V call is TRBV6-1, the J call TRBJ1-2; 11 nucleotides agree with TRBD1. V shed 0 bases, J shed 4 bases, and the junction held 1 base outside the gene matches. Per germline, CDR1 MNHNS and CDR2 SASEGT. This CDR3 is built from 15 residues. The CDR3 bases are TGTGCCAGCAGTGAAGCGGGGACAGGGGGCTATGGCTACACCTTC. Its translation: CASSEAGTGGYGYTF.

The chain employs TRBV9 and TRBJ2-4; D might be TRBD1 (5 bases). Germline V gene data show CDR1 as SGDLS and CDR2 as YYNGEE. The CDR3 has 18 amino acids. Trimming removed 4 bases at V and 0 bases at J, with 20 bases between. This CDR3 reads CASSPSTAIELAKNIQYF. For the CDR3, the DNA is TGTGCCAGCAGCCCATCGACAGCGATAGAACTAGCCAAAAACATTCAGTACTTC.

This rearrangement joins TRBV19 to TRBJ1-1; possible D gene TRBD1, 5 bases. Germline values: CDR1 LNHDA, CDR2 SQIVND (reference sequence). The CDR3 is made up of 14 amino acids. The V and J ends lost 5 bases and 1 base respectively, with 11 bases between them. The CDR3 coding sequence is TGTGCCAGTAGTTGGGGGGACGGGAACACTGAAGCTTTCTTT. Protein: CASSWGDGNTEAFF.

The V and J genes are TRBV7-6 and TRBJ2-2, with 9 bases fitting TRBD2. Germline V gene sequence: CDR1 SGHVS, CDR2 FNYEAQ. The CDR3 totals 18 residues. The V and J ends lost 3 bases and 0 bases, in that order; junction bases with no gene match: 8. CDR3: CASSLGRAGGPNTGELFF. The CDR3 DNA reads as TGTGCCAGCAGCTTGGGGCGAGCGGGGGGCCCGAACACCGGGGAGCTGTTTTTT. The full variable domain, its missing parts supplied by reference TRBV7-6 and TRBJ2-2, is GAGVSQSPRYKVTKRGQDVALRCDPISGHVSLYWYRQALGQGPEFLTYFNYEAQQDKSGLPNDRFSAERPEGSISTLTIQRTEQRDSAMYRCASSLGRAGGPNTGELFFGEGSRLTVL.

With regard to this clone: In the same sample, other DNA sequences code for this CDR3. The chain combines TRBV4-3 with TRBJ1-5; D not certain. The germline V gene encodes CDR1 LGHNA and CDR2 YSLEER. With 0 bases removed from V and 3 bases from J, the gap between germline ends came to 12 bases. CDR3 length: 16 amino acids. The CDR3 DNA follows: TGCGCCAGCAGCCAAGATTACGGCAGGTACAATCAGCCCCAGCATTTT. It is translated as CASSQDYGRYNQPQHF.

The rearrangement joins TRBV30 to TRBJ2-5, with D perhaps TRBD2 (7 bases). The CDR3 extends over 14 amino acids. Looked up from germline, CDR1 is GTSNPN and CDR2 is SVGIG (reference sequence). Deletions cut 2 bases from V and 3 bases from J, with 13 bases between. CDR3 amino acids: CAWSRGAGEETQYF. For the CDR3, the DNA is TGTGCCTGGAGTCGGGGGGCAGGAGAAGAGACCCAGTACTTC.

Here the CDR3 reads CASGTPLNSPSYEQYF. The CDR3 DNA sequence: TGTGCCAGCGGGACACCCCTAAATTCCCCTTCCTACGAGCAGTACTTC. The chain employs TRBV2 and TRBJ2-7, with D tentatively TRBD1 (6 bases). The CDR3 length is 16 residues. V lost 8 bases and J 1 base, leaving 21 bases between the germline ends. CDR1 is SNHLY, CDR2 FYNNEI, per germline.

The rearrangement joins TRBV6-5 to TRBJ2-1, with D possibly being TRBD2 (7 bases). Trimming took 6 bases from V and 6 from J, leaving 18 bases between them. CDR3 length: 15 residues. Germline V gene data show CDR1 as MNHEY and CDR2 as SVGAGI. CDR3 sequence reads: CASRSPGGPSNEQFF. CDR3 nucleotides: TGTGCCAGCAGATCCCCCGGGGGGCCGTCCAATGAGCAGTTCTTC.

V and J are TRBV29-1 and TRBJ2-7, with 9 nucleotides matching TRBD1. The V gene end was trimmed by 3 bases and the J gene end by 2 bases; junction bases not matched to a gene: 5. The CDR3 covers 14 residues. Germline-derived CDR1 and CDR2 are SQVTM and ANQGSEA. CDR3 protein: CSVEDRGGTYEQYF. The CDR3 DNA follows: TGCAGCGTTGAGGACAGGGGTGGGACCTACGAGCAGTACTTC.

This chain uses TRBV2 with TRBJ2-7, with TRBD2 matching over 9 bases. The CDR3 sequence is 15 residues long. Trimming cost V 2 bases and J 4 bases; bases outside gene matches: 6. Germline CDR1 SNHLY, CDR2 FYNNEI. The CDR3 DNA is TGTGCCAGCAGTGAAATCCTAGCGGGAAGATACGAGCAGTACTTC. Translating gives CASSEILAGRYEQYF.

The J gene is TRBJ2-5, the V gene TRBV7-8, with 10 bases that match TRBD1. The tail of the sequence fits TRBJ2-7 better, so the J call may be wrong. Germline lookup yields CDR1 SGHVS and CDR2 FQNEAQ. CDR3 length: 13 amino acids. CDR3 coding DNA: TGTGCCAGCAGCTCCTGGACAGGGGGCGAGCAGTACTTC. It specifies CASSSWTGGEQYF.

The chain has TRBV4-1 and TRBJ2-1, with 9 bases aligning to TRBD2. Germline V gene sequence: CDR1 MGHRA, CDR2 YSYEKL. The J segment lost 4 bases and the V segment lost 7 bases, leaving 8 bases of the junction unmatched. The CDR3 sequence is 15 residues long. The CDR3 DNA reads TGCGCCAGCAAGTTGAGTAGCGGGGGATACAATGAGCAGTTCTTC. This codes for CASKLSSGGYNEQFF.

CDR3 amino acids: CASSYGAGGLETQYF. For the CDR3, the DNA is TGTGCCAGCAGTTACGGTGCGGGGGGGCTAGAGACCCAGTACTTC. The V call is TRBV6-5, the J call TRBJ2-5, with TRBD2 matching over 9 bases. Germline V lookup: CDR1 MNHEY, CDR2 SVGAGI. This CDR3 is 15 amino acids long. V gave up 2 bases and J gave up 4 bases; unmatched junction bases: 5.